One and the same sample provided the 10 T cell receptor beta chains below, sequenced in a study of T-cell memory formation after mild COVID-19. MiXCR was run by TCRdb on the 5' RACE reads, yielding one entry per CDR3 protein. This sample yields approximately 350,000 distinct CDR3 sequences, of which about 15% are seen a single time; approximately 20% belongs to the top ten. The sequenced sample was PBMCs or a T cell subset sorted from them (not recorded which). The receptor set was obtained from a man aged 18 to 30 who had mild COVID-19 (a few samples of this study predate the infection). Cell type and time point are not known.

This clonotype has more than one count but fewer than ten. The CDR3: CASSLTEGASEQFF. In DNA form, the CDR3 reads TGTGCCAGCAGCTTAACCGAGGGGGCGAGTGAGCAGTTCTTC. The chain uses TRBV7-3 and TRBJ2-1; 7 nucleotides match TRBD1. With V trimmed by 0 bases and J by 9 bases, 5 bases remained unmatched. The CDR3 loop spans 14 amino acids. Germline V gene sequence: CDR1 SGHTA, CDR2 FQGTGA.

The table lists this clonotype with many counts. This chain connects TRBV6-5 to TRBJ1-1; TRBD1 might be the D (5 bases). Germline-derived CDR1 and CDR2 are MNHEY and SVGAGI. CDR3 size: 14 residues. V lost 5 bases and J lost 3, with 13 bases in between. CDR3 DNA sequence: TGTGCCAGCAGTAAATCAGGGCGAGACACTGAAGCTTTCTTT. This codes for CASSKSGRDTEAFF.

The chain joins TRBV20-1 to TRBJ2-5; D perhaps matches TRBD1 (6 bases). The V and J ends lost 3 bases and 5 bases respectively, with 10 bases between them. The length of the CDR3 is 12 residues. The germline gives CDR1 DFQATT, CDR2 SNEGSKA (reference sequence). The CDR3 here is CSASRQAETQYF. CDR3 coding DNA: TGCAGTGCTAGCCGACAGGCGGAGACCCAGTACTTC.

The rearrangement uses TRBV7-9 and TRBJ2-2, with TRBD1 matching over 10 bases. The CDR3 runs to 17 residues. Germline values: CDR1 SEHNR, CDR2 FQNEAQ (reference sequence). V lost 5 bases, J lost 2 bases, and 8 bases stayed unmatched. The CDR3 spells CASSPRRQGANTGELFF. In nucleotides, the CDR3 is TGTGCCAGCAGCCCAAGAAGACAGGGGGCAAACACCGGGGAGCTGTTTTTT.

This clonotype was observed a few times. The V and J genes are TRBV29-1 and TRBJ1-1, with D perhaps matching TRBD1 (5 bases). Trimming left V 6 bases short and J 4 bases short, with 18 bases between. This CDR3 region has 14 residues. The germline gives CDR1 SQVTM, CDR2 ANQGSEA. CDR3 residues: CSVAPGPAGTEAFF. CDR3 in DNA: TGCAGCGTCGCCCCAGGGCCCGCTGGCACTGAAGCTTTCTTT.

This CDR3 reads CASSLAGFSGNTIYF. The CDR3 coding sequence is TGCGCCAGCAGCTTGGCGGGGTTCTCTGGAAACACCATATATTTT. The J gene is TRBJ1-3, the V gene TRBV5-1; unclear D gene. Deletions cut 0 bases from V and 0 bases from J, with 7 bases between. This CDR3 comprises 15 residues. CDR1 SGHRS and CDR2 YFSETQ come from the germline V gene.

This chain joins TRBV10-3 and TRBJ2-3; D tentatively fits TRBD1 or TRBD2 (7 bases each). Trimming removed 10 bases from V and 0 bases from J, with 11 bases in between. Germline CDR1 and CDR2: ENHRY and SYGVKD. The length of the CDR3 is 13 residues. CDR3 sequence (DNA): TGTGCCACAGGGGGGGGGAGCACAGATACGCAGTATTTT. Amino acid sequence: CATGGGSTDTQYF.

V gene TRBV3-1 combines with J gene TRBJ1-4; TRBD1 matches at 10 bases. This CDR3 spans 14 amino acids. Trimming removed 4 bases from V and 5 bases from J; junction bases left unmatched: 1. The germline V gene has CDR1 LGHDT and CDR2 YNNKEL (reference sequence). Written as DNA, the CDR3 is TGTGCCAGCAGCCGGGGACAGGGGAATGAAAAACTGTTTTTT. Its protein is CASSRGQGNEKLFF.

This clonotype came up a few times. The chain carries TRBV7-3 and TRBJ2-3, with 12 bases aligning to TRBD2. Trimming removed 5 bases from V and 6 bases from J; junction bases left unmatched: 6. Germline lookup yields CDR1 SGHTA and CDR2 FQGTGA. The CDR3 extends over 15 amino acids. DNA for the CDR3: TGTGCCAGCAGCATCCTAGCGGGGGGGCATGATACGCAGTATTTT. The encoded protein is CASSILAGGHDTQYF.

The V gene is TRBV5-1, the J gene TRBJ1-5; D unclear. Germline-derived CDR1 and CDR2 are SGHRS and YFSETQ. V was shortened by 4 bases and J by 5 bases, with 10 bases between the two germline ends. CDR3 length equals 13 residues. The CDR3 bases are TGCGCCAGCAGCCCGGGCGCAGATCAGCCCCAGCATTTT. Translation gives CASSPGADQPQHF.